The clone carrying this T cell receptor (beta chain) was detected a few times. There are 11 residues in the CDR3. Germline V gene data show CDR1 as DFQATT and CDR2 as SNEGSKA (reference sequence). V shed 3 bases and J shed 2 bases, with 5 bases lying between them. Semi-nested PCR with Nested Universal Primer A followed constant-region reverse priming of full-length variable regions. TCRdb itself ran the 5' RACE reads through MiXCR, one entry per CDR3 protein. Among around 30,000 distinct CDR3 sequences, approximately 25% were seen once, and the ten largest hold about 4.3%. J is TRBJ2-7 and V is TRBV20-1; D is unclear. Sequencing input: memory CD4+ T cells sorted from blood. As to subset: memory CD4+ T cells, CD4+CD45RO+CD25-. This receptor was obtained from a female donor with breast cancer. Here the CDR3 reads CSASPAYEQYF. CDR3 coding DNA: TGCAGTGCTAGTCCCGCCTACGAGCAGTACTTC.